This passage covers 20 T cell receptor beta chains from one sample sequenced in a study of Ad26.COV2.S vaccination and SARS-CoV-2 variants. TCRdb's table, derived via immunoSEQ multiplex PCR, lists solely in-frame clones and lacks some. Here the sample spans about 400,000 clones, about nine tenths being singletons. Specified treatment: 15 to 20 received Ad26.COV2.S at low or high dose, single or two shots; roughly 5 received placebo; per-sample allocation not given. Samples analyzed were those drawn on day 63 after the first vaccine or placebo injection. The material was peripheral blood, obtained in a trial of Ad26.COV2.S vaccine versus placebo. The receptors shown here come from a person aged 18-60 years who received the Ad26.COV2.S COVID-19 vaccine or a placebo.

This clone is a singleton in its sample. The genes are TRBV11-3 and TRBJ2-6, with 7 bases aligning to TRBD1. Germline trimming cut 0 bases from V and 2 bases from J; bases unmatched to any gene: 1. This CDR3 comprises 16 residues. Germline CDR1 and CDR2: SGHNT and YENEEA. The CDR3 region has the DNA TGTGCCAGCAGCTTAGACAGGGGGACTGGGGCCAACGTCCTGACTTTC. This sequence encodes CASSLDRGTGANVLTF.

In DNA, the CDR3 is TGTGCCAGCAGCTTGGTTCGTCGCAGGAGTTACAATGAGCAGTTCTTC. Translating it yields CASSLVRRRSYNEQFF. The chain links TRBV5-4 to TRBJ2-1; D remains ambiguous. This CDR3 has 16 residues. Looked up from germline, CDR1 is SGHNT and CDR2 is YYREEE (reference sequence). The V and J ends lost 0 bases and 4 bases respectively, with 14 bases between them. The full variable domain, rest sourced from reference TRBV5-4 and TRBJ2-1, is ETGVTQSPTHLIKTRGQQVTLRCSSQSGHNTVSWYQQALGQGPQFIFQYYREEENGRGNFPPRFSGLQFPNYSSELNVNALELDDSALYLCASSLVRRRSYNEQFFGPGTRLTVL.

V is TRBV10-3 and J is TRBJ2-2; 8 nucleotides line up with TRBD2. The length of the CDR3 is 14 residues. Germline CDR1 reads ENHRY; CDR2 reads SYGVKD. Trimming at V came to 6 bases and at J to 0 bases, leaving 0 bases not matched to a gene. The CDR3 sequence is CAIRTSANTGELFF. CDR3 sequence (DNA): TGTGCCATCAGGACTAGCGCGAACACCGGGGAGCTGTTTTTT.

The table lists this clone with a count of one. The chain recombines TRBV19 with TRBJ1-4; D is perhaps TRBD1 (6 bases). The CDR3 is 14 residues long. The germline V and J ends were trimmed by 5 bases and 5 bases, with 12 bases remaining between them. CDR1 is LNHDA, CDR2 SQIVND, per germline (reference sequence). The CDR3 DNA reads as TGTGCCAGTAGTCGGACAGACGTAAATGAAAAACTGTTTTTT. Translation: CASSRTDVNEKLFF.

The rearrangement uses TRBV11-2 and TRBJ2-5, with TRBD2 matching over 7 bases. With V trimmed by 8 bases and J by 2 bases, 8 bases remained unmatched. The CDR3 consists of 14 residues. Germline CDR1 and CDR2: SGHAT and FQNNGV. CDR3 nucleotides: TGTGCCAGCTCGAAGCGGGGCGTACAAGAGACCCAGTACTTC. Amino acids: CASSKRGVQETQYF. Filled out from reference TRBV11-2 and TRBJ2-5, the complete variable domain reads EAGVAQSPRYKIIEKRQSVAFWCNPISGHATLYWYQQILGQGPKLLIQFQNNGVVDDSQLPKDRFSAERLKGVDSTLKIQPAKLEDSAVYLCASSKRGVQETQYFGPGTRLLVL.

The genes are TRBV3-1 (or the pseudogene TRBV3-2) and TRBJ1-2; 8 bases match TRBD1. V dropped 6 bases and J dropped 8; count of bases not matched to a gene: 2. This CDR3 comprises 11 residues. Germline-derived CDR1 and CDR2 are LGHDT and YNNKEL (reference sequence). Written as DNA, the CDR3 is TGTGCCAGCAGTGACAGGGGCGGCTACACCTTC. It codes for CASSDRGGYTF.

CDR3 sequence reads: CAISDPGRPNEQFF. The CDR3, as DNA: TGTGCCATCAGTGACCCGGGACGGCCTAATGAGCAGTTCTTC. V usage is TRBV10-3 and J usage is TRBJ2-1, with D perhaps being TRBD1 or TRBD2 (5 bases each). CDR1 and CDR2 from the germline V gene are ENHRY and SYGVKD. CDR3 length: 14 residues. V shed 3 bases and J shed 7 bases, with 13 bases lying between them.

This sequence joins TRBV5-1 and TRBJ2-3, with a possible D match to TRBD1 (6 bases). The CDR3 covers 14 residues. The germline gives CDR1 SGHRS, CDR2 YFSETQ. V was pared by 2 bases and J by 3 bases, with 10 bases between. DNA of the CDR3: TGCGCCAGCAGCTTTCGGACAGCTACAGATACGCAGTATTTT. Translated: CASSFRTATDTQYF.

The rearrangement uses TRBV7-9 and TRBJ1-2; the D gene is possibly TRBD1 (6 bases). The CDR3 spans 14 residues. V gave up 4 bases and J gave up 5 bases, with 14 bases separating them. CDR1 is SEHNR and CDR2 is FQNEAQ in the germline V gene (reference sequence). The CDR3 loop reads CASSSSRGAYGYTF. The DNA of the CDR3 is TGTGCCAGCAGCTCCTCTCGGGGGGCTTATGGCTACACCTTC.

On this clone itself: No DNA is shown, since the ends of the CDR3 on it are uncertain; the CDR3 is the one TCRdb lists. This chain links TRBV15 with TRBJ2-7; the table's D call TRBD2 went unverified against the DNA. Termini included, the CDR3 measures 15 amino acids. Germline V gives CDR1 LNHNV, CDR2 YYDKDF (reference sequence). The CDR3 reads CATSRDLRVGSGSLF.

This clone has just one count. V gene TRBV9 combines with J gene TRBJ1-2; D unresolved. CDR3 size: 13 residues. V shed 0 bases and J shed 5 bases, with 8 bases lying between them. CDR1 and CDR2 from the germline V gene are SGDLS and YYNGEE. CDR3 region: CASSVGSQYGYTF. CDR3 DNA sequence: TGTGCCAGCAGCGTAGGGTCGCAGTATGGCTACACCTTC.

V usage is TRBV6-6 and J usage is TRBJ1-5, with 7 bases fitting TRBD1. Trimming cost V 2 bases and J 5 bases; bases outside gene matches: 9. In germline, CDR1 is MNHNY, CDR2 SVGAGI (reference sequence). The CDR3 runs to 16 residues. CDR3 bases: TGTGCCAGCAGTTACGGACAGGCAACCCCGGATCAGCCCCAGCATTTT. This encodes CASSYGQATPDQPQHF.

The chain has TRBV5-5 and TRBJ1-5; D is possibly TRBD1 (5 bases). V lost 4 bases and J lost 2, with 13 bases in between. The CDR3 has 15 amino acids. The germline V gene has CDR1 SGHKS and CDR2 YYEKEE (reference sequence). CDR3 amino acids: CASSRDVSRNQPQHF. Here the CDR3 DNA reads TGTGCCAGCAGCCGGGACGTGAGTCGCAATCAGCCCCAGCATTTT.

The chain combines TRBV12-5 with TRBJ1-5, with D unresolved. Per germline, CDR1 LGHNT and CDR2 FRNRAP. Between the trimmed V and J ends, which lost 3 bases and 5 bases, there was a span of 11 bases. This CDR3 spans 14 amino acids. The CDR3 DNA follows: TGTGCTAGTGGTTTACAGCCCCTTGATCAGCCCCAGCATTTT. Its protein product is CASGLQPLDQPQHF.

The V call is TRBV11-2, the J call TRBJ2-3; D gene uncertain. The CDR3 spans 11 residues. CDR1 and CDR2 (germline): SGHAT, FQNNGV. V lost 2 bases to trimming and J lost 3 bases, with 0 bases between them. The DNA for the CDR3 is TGTGCCAGCAGCTTAACAGATACGCAGTATTTT. Residues: CASSLTDTQYF.

The rearrangement links TRBV4-3 to TRBJ1-6, with D unclear. Germline loops: CDR1 LGHNA, CDR2 YSLEER. The CDR3 runs 13 residues. Between the trimmed V and J ends, which lost 2 bases and 10 bases, there was a span of 9 bases. CDR3 nucleotide sequence: TGCGCCAGCAGCCAAACCCGGGGATCACCCCTCCACTTT. It is translated as CASSQTRGSPLHF.

The chain employs TRBV6-4 and TRBJ2-1; D uncertain. Germline assignment: CDR1 MRHNA and CDR2 SNTAGT. V was trimmed by 3 bases and J by 0 bases, leaving 3 bases between them. The CDR3 loop spans 13 amino acids. The CDR3 bases are TGTGCCAGCAGTGAGGACTCCTACAATGAGCAGTTCTTC. Translated: CASSEDSYNEQFF.

The chain combines TRBV28 with TRBJ2-3; no definite D call. With 3 bases removed from V and 6 bases from J, the gap between germline ends came to 4 bases. This CDR3 is 11 amino acids long. CDR1 and CDR2 from the germline V gene are MDHEN and SYDVKM. CDR3 in DNA: TGTGCCAGCAGTTTGCAGGATACGCAGTATTTT. Protein: CASSLQDTQYF.

The chain combines TRBV29-1 with TRBJ1-1; maybe TRBD1 (6 bases). The CDR3 runs to 13 residues. In germline, CDR1 is SQVTM, CDR2 ANQGSEA. V lost 1 base to trimming and J lost 2 bases, with 8 bases between them. CDR3 residues: CSVEGQANTEAFF. In DNA, the CDR3 is TGCAGCGTTGAAGGACAGGCTAACACTGAAGCTTTCTTT.

This chain links TRBV25-1 with TRBJ2-2; 7 positions match TRBD2. CDR1 is MGHDK and CDR2 is SYGVNS in the germline V gene. V gave up 2 bases and J gave up 3 bases; unmatched junction bases: 0. CDR3 length: 14 amino acids. CDR3 DNA sequence: TGTGCCAGCAGTGAAGGACTAGACACCGGGGAGCTGTTTTTT. Translating gives CASSEGLDTGELFF.